This T cell receptor beta chain was sequenced in a study of vaccination effects on CD4 cells after COVID-19. About the research overall: Every participant took two doses of the BNT162b2 or mRNA-1273 vaccine.

TCRdb's table, derived via immunoSEQ multiplex PCR, lists solely in-frame clones and lacks some. The sample yields some 35,000 clones, about 73% seen once. In the ViraFEST assay, antigen-specific CD4+ clonotypes were identified by expansion after peptide-pool stimulation. The culture ran for approximately 10 days before CD4+ T cells were isolated. Confirmation by PCR established that the person had SARS-CoV-2 infection between March and December 2020. The germline V gene has CDR1 SGHVS and CDR2 FNYEAQ. After removal of 6 bases from V and 0 bases from J, the junction contained 7 bases not matched to a gene. The CDR3 totals 16 residues. On this clone: What it binds is not known.

Sequences were derived from CD4+ T cells from PBMCs cultured with HCoV-NL63 spike peptides, sampled before COVID-19 vaccination. The J gene is TRBJ1-3, the V gene TRBV7-6, with 8 bases that match TRBD1. This sequence originates from a human donor who had a prior SARS-CoV-2 infection. The CDR3 protein is CASRQTGADSGNTIYF. The CDR3 bases are TGTGCCAGCAGGCAGACAGGGGCCGACTCTGGAAACACCATATATTTT.